The clone carrying this T cell receptor (beta chain) was seen at least ten times. The data are from a study of T cells after yellow fever vaccination. Study at large: SMART-Seq v4 Ultra Low Input handled preparation of low-cell-number fractions.

From the 5' RACE reads, TCRdb called clonotypes with MiXCR, one entry per CDR3 protein. This sample yields around 590,000 distinct CDR3 sequences, of which 10% to 15% are seen a single time; about 16% belongs to the top ten. The CDR3 contains 15 residues. V dropped 3 bases and J dropped 5; count of bases not matched to a gene: 7. The rearrangement links TRBV12-3 or TRBV12-4 to TRBJ2-5, with 9 positions matching TRBD2. The source was PBMCs, collected on the day of the yellow fever booster vaccination. The source is a man aged 25 to 45 who received the YFV17D yellow fever vaccine. Written as DNA, the CDR3 is TGTGCCAGCAGTTTGGGTAGCGGGAGCGGGGAGACCCAGTACTTC. Encoded protein: CASSLGSGSGETQYF.